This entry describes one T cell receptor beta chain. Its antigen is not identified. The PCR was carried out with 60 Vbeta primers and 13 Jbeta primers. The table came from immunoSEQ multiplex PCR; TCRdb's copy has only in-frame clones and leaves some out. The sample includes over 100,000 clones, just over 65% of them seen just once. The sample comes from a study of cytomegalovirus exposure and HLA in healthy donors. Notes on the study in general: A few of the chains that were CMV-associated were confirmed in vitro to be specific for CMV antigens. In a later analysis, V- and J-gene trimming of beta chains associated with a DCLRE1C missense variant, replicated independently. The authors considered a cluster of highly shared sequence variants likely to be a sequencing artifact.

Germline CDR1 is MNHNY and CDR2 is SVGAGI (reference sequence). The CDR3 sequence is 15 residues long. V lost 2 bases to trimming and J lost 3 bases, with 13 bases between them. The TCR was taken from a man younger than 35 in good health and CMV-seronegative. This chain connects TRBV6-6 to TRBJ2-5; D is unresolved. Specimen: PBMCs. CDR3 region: CASSYGEVIKETQYF. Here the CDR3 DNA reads TGTGCCAGCAGTTACGGCGAGGTTATAAAAGAGACCCAGTACTTC.